This TCR beta chain came from a study of OX40 agonist ivuxolimab in advanced cancers. The CDR3 consists of 15 residues. V shed 5 bases and J shed 5 bases, with 16 bases lying between them. CDR1 and CDR2 from the germline V gene are LNHDA and SQIVND (reference sequence). Measured with immunoSEQ multiplex PCR; TCRdb has only the in-frame clones, and not every one. The data hold over 8,000 clones, with over 60% observed a single time. The chain is built from TRBV19 and TRBJ2-1; D possibly matches TRBD1 or TRBD2 (6 bases each). The specimen was CD4+ or CD8+ T cells sorted from blood, collected in a trial of the OX40 agonist ivuxolimab. The source of this sequence is an adult with an advanced solid tumor such as melanoma, head and neck, liver or kidney cancer. CDR3 nucleotides: TGTGCCAGTAGTTTGGGGGCTAGCGATCACAATGAGCAGTTCTTC. It translates to CASSLGASDHNEQFF. Filled out from reference TRBV19 and TRBJ2-1, the complete variable domain reads DGGITQSPKYLFRKEGQNVTLSCEQNLNHDAMYWYRQDPGQGLRLIYYSQIVNDFQKGDIAEGYSVSREKKESFPLTVTSAQKNPTAFYLCASSLGASDHNEQFFGPGTRLTVL.